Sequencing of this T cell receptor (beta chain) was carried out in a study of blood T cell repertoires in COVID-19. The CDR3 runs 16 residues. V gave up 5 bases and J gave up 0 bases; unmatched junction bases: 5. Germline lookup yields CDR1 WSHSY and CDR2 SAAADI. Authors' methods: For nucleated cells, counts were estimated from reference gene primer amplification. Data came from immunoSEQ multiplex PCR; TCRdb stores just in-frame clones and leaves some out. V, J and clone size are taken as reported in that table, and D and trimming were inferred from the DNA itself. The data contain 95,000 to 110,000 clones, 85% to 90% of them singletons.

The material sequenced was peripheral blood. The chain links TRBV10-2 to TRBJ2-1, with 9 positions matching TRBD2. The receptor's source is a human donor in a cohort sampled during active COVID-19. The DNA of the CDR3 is TGCGCCAGCAGTCCTCTAGCGGGGAGCTCCTACAATGAGCAGTTCTTC. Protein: CASSPLAGSSYNEQFF.